This is a list of T cell receptor beta chains from one sample in a study of blood T cell repertoires in COVID-19. Sequencing used immunoSEQ multiplex PCR; TCRdb keeps in-frame clones, though not all of them. Here the sample spans about 220,000 clones, 75% to 90% being singletons. Sequencing was performed on peripheral blood. All receptors come from a woman aged 70-85 years with COVID-19, enrolled during active disease. Each CDR3 is given with its conserved first and last residue. The order of the fields is D gene, J gene, clone size, V gene, CDR3 protein, CDR3 DNA. D genes are given only for firm matches. Size is stated for part of the rows, as once, few or many counts, or as a class when the clone is expanded.

NA | TRBJ2-3 | NA | TRBV7-9 | CASSAGAASTDTQYF | TGTGCCAGCAGCGCAGGGGCGGCGAGCACAGATACGCAGTATTTT
NA | TRBJ2-2 | NA | TRBV9 | CASSVGSRTVTGELFF | TGTGCCAGCAGCGTAGGTTCGCGGACTGTCACCGGGGAGCTGTTTTTT
NA | TRBJ2-2 | NA | TRBV5-1 | CASSASVANTGELFF | TGCGCCAGCAGCGCGTCGGTCGCGAACACCGGGGAGCTGTTTTTT
NA | TRBJ2-1 | many | TRBV6-5 | CAGGDWGQFF | TGTGCCGGAGGGGATTGGGGTCAGTTCTTC
TRBD2 | TRBJ2-7 | NA | TRBV6-5 | CASRPGLAGMNEQYF | TGTGCCAGCAGGCCGGGACTAGCGGGTATGAACGAGCAGTACTTC
TRBD1 | TRBJ2-3 | NA | TRBV3-1/TRBV3-2 | CASRATGESDTQYF | TGTGCCAGCAGAGCGACAGGGGAATCGGATACGCAGTATTTT
TRBD2 | TRBJ2-5 | NA | TRBV3-1/TRBV3-2 | CASSAGTRGQETQYF | TGTGCCAGCAGTGCCGGGACTAGAGGCCAAGAGACCCAGTACTTC
TRBD2 | TRBJ2-1 | NA | TRBV7-9 | CASILLAGVPNEQFF | TGTGCCAGCATCCTACTAGCGGGAGTTCCCAATGAGCAGTTCTTC
TRBD2 | TRBJ2-3 | few | TRBV7-3 | CASSLILTSGRDTDTQYF | TGTGCCAGCAGCTTAATTCTGACTAGCGGGAGGGACACAGATACGCAGTATTTT
NA | TRBJ2-2 | NA | TRBV7-6 | CASSGETGTNTGELFF | TGTGCCAGCAGCGGAGAGACGGGGACGAACACCGGGGAGCTGTTTTTT
TRBD2 | TRBJ2-7 | NA | TRBV7-2 | CASSLRLAGYEQYF | TGTGCCAGCAGCTTAAGGCTAGCGGGCTACGAGCAGTACTTC
NA | TRBJ1-2 | NA | TRBV28 | CASSLSRGGSYGYTF | TGTGCCAGCAGTTTATCTCGGGGGGGGAGCTATGGCTACACCTTC
TRBD2 | TRBJ2-1 | NA | TRBV6-4 | CASSPTSGRAWNEQFF | TGTGCCAGCAGTCCGACTAGCGGGAGGGCCTGGAATGAGCAGTTCTTC
NA | TRBJ1-5 | few | TRBV15 | CATSTTGGQNQPQHF | TGTGCCACCAGCACGACGGGAGGACAGAATCAGCCCCAGCATTTT
NA | TRBJ2-5 | NA | TRBV7-8 | CASSPPRAGETQYF | TGTGCCAGCAGCCCCCCGCGGGCAGGCGAGACCCAGTACTTC
NA | TRBJ1-5 | NA | TRBV4-3 | CASSQGQNQPQHF | TGCGCCAGCAGCCAGGGACAAAATCAGCCCCAGCATTTT
NA | TRBJ2-7 | NA | TRBV10-3 | CAISESQSEQYF | TGTGCCATCAGTGAGTCGCAGTCCGAGCAGTACTTC
NA | TRBJ2-1 | NA | TRBV11-2 | CASSLGLGSPTQVVQQFF | TGTGCCAGCAGCTTAGGGTTGGGTAGCCCCACACAGGTAGTTCAGCAGTTCTTC
NA | TRBJ2-1 | NA | TRBV11-2 | CASSSAGTYNEQFF | TGTGCCAGCAGTTCCGCGGGGACCTACAATGAGCAGTTCTTC
NA | TRBJ2-7 | NA | TRBV10-3 | CAISTFSLRAGSYEQYF | TGTGCCATCAGTACCTTTTCCCTAAGAGCAGGCTCCTACGAGCAGTACTTC
NA | TRBJ1-4 | NA | TRBV6-2/TRBV6-3 | CASSYTIEQGQMNEKLFF | TGTGCCAGCAGTTACACTATCGAGCAGGGCCAGATGAATGAAAAACTGTTTTTT
NA | TRBJ1-6 | NA | TRBV5-1 | CASRRSPAGESPLHF | TGCGCCAGCAGAAGAAGCCCAGCCGGAGAGTCACCCCTCCACTTT
TRBD1 | TRBJ1-6 | few | TRBV3-1/TRBV3-2 | CASSQENAKDRPIGSDNSPLHF | TGTGCCAGCAGCCAAGAGAATGCGAAGGACAGGCCGATCGGCTCGGACAATTCACCCCTCCACTTT
TRBD2 | TRBJ2-3 | NA | TRBV28 | CASSPLTSGHRDTQYF | TGTGCCAGCAGTCCCCTGACTAGCGGCCATCGAGATACGCAGTATTTT
TRBD2 | TRBJ2-3 | NA | TRBV5-1 | CASSSGTSGSDTQYF | TGCGCCAGCAGCTCCGGGACTAGTGGGTCAGATACGCAGTATTTT
NA | TRBJ2-1 | NA | TRBV6-6 | CASSPPRQGGNEQFF | TGTGCCAGCAGTCCCCCAAGGCAGGGGGGCAATGAGCAGTTCTTC
NA | TRBJ1-2 | NA | TRBV24-1 | CATSDARQNYGYTF | TGTGCCACCAGTGATGCCCGACAGAACTATGGCTACACCTTC
NA | TRBJ1-1 | NA | TRBV6-5 | CASKVLGVTEAFF | TGTGCCAGCAAAGTTTTAGGGGTCACTGAAGCTTTCTTT
NA | TRBJ1-1 | NA | TRBV6-5 | CASTPGANTEAFF | TGTGCCAGCACCCCGGGAGCTAACACTGAAGCTTTCTTT
NA | TRBJ2-5 | NA | TRBV15 | CATSRATRRSYQETQYF | TGTGCCACCAGCAGAGCTACCCGCCGTAGCTACCAAGAGACCCAGTACTTC
TRBD1 | TRBJ1-1 | NA | TRBV19 | CASSKLGPGQGRVDHTEAFF | TGTGCCAGTAGCAAATTGGGTCCGGGACAGGGTAGAGTAGACCACACTGAAGCTTTCTTT
NA | TRBJ2-3 | NA | TRBV11-2 | CASSSGSEGTQYF | TGTGCCAGCAGCTCCGGGTCCGAAGGTACGCAGTATTTT
TRBD2 | TRBJ2-2 | NA | TRBV4-1 | CASSQARRGDYTGELFF | TGCGCCAGCAGCCAAGCGCGACGGGGGGACTACACCGGGGAGCTGTTTTTT
TRBD2 | TRBJ2-3 | NA | TRBV7-6 | CASSLSGSGLGDTQYF | TGTGCCAGCAGCCTTAGCGGGAGTGGGTTAGGGGATACGCAGTATTTT
NA | TRBJ2-1 | NA | TRBV7-2 | CASRAALLYNEQFF | TGTGCCAGCAGAGCGGCTTTGCTCTACAATGAGCAGTTCTTC
NA | TRBJ1-1 | NA | TRBV18 | CASSPPQPGATEAFF | TGTGCCAGCTCACCACCGCAGCCAGGGGCCACTGAAGCTTTCTTT
NA | TRBJ1-4 | NA | TRBV6-1 | CASSEAHVRGEKLFF | TGTGCCAGCAGTGAAGCGCACGTAAGGGGTGAAAAACTGTTTTTT
TRBD2 | TRBJ2-1 | once | TRBV28 | CASVFGLAGVNEQFF | TGTGCCAGTGTGTTCGGGCTAGCGGGAGTCAATGAGCAGTTCTTC
NA | TRBJ1-3 | NA | TRBV18 | CASSPLTALNSGNTIYF | TGTGCCAGCTCCCCCCTGACAGCTCTAAACTCTGGAAACACCATATATTTT
NA | TRBJ1-5 | NA | TRBV28 | CASTTRGNQPQHF | TGTGCCAGCACCACCCGGGGCAATCAGCCCCAGCATTTT
TRBD1 | TRBJ1-4 | few | TRBV7-2 | CASSQNSGQWEKLFF | TGTGCCAGCAGCCAAAACTCGGGACAGTGGGAAAAACTGTTTTTT
NA | TRBJ2-1 | NA | TRBV5-1 | CASSLPSGEQFF | TGCGCCAGCTCACTGCCATCGGGTGAGCAGTTCTTC
NA | TRBJ1-6 | NA | TRBV20-1 | CSASPAETLHNSPLHF | TGCAGTGCTAGTCCAGCGGAGACATTACATAATTCACCCCTCCACTTT
TRBD1 | TRBJ2-7 | NA | TRBV5-4 | CASSYSGTGSYEQYF | TGTGCCAGCAGCTACTCCGGGACAGGGTCATACGAGCAGTACTTC
TRBD1 | TRBJ1-2 | NA | TRBV5-4 | CASSQTGGNYGYTF | TGTGCCAGCAGCCAGACAGGGGGTAACTATGGCTACACCTTC
TRBD2 | TRBJ2-7 | once | TRBV5-4 | CASSLGTSGYEQYF | TGTGCCAGCAGCCTAGGGACTAGCGGATACGAGCAGTACTTC
NA | TRBJ1-1 | NA | TRBV10-3 | CAITRGRDTEAFF | TGTGCCATCACCCGGGGGAGAGACACTGAAGCTTTCTTT
NA | TRBJ2-5 | NA | TRBV11-2 | CASTSQLAQETQYF | TGTGCCAGCACCTCCCAGCTAGCTCAAGAGACCCAGTACTTC
NA | TRBJ2-5 | NA | TRBV19 | CASSGIGGETQYF | TGTGCCAGTAGTGGAATAGGCGGGGAGACCCAGTACTTC
NA | TRBJ1-6 | NA | TRBV27 | CASSLNLETSPLHF | TGTGCCAGCAGTTTAAATCTGGAGACTTCACCCCTCCACTTT
NA | TRBJ2-1 | NA | TRBV6-5 | CASSYRGSGSYNEQFF | TGTGCCAGCAGTTACAGGGGGTCGGGCTCCTACAATGAGCAGTTCTTC
TRBD1 | TRBJ2-3 | NA | TRBV18 | CASSPITGGTDTQYF | TGTGCCAGCTCACCCATTACAGGGGGTACAGATACGCAGTATTTT
NA | TRBJ1-5 | NA | TRBV19 | CASSRQDLQPQHF | TGTGCCAGTAGTAGGCAGGATTTGCAGCCCCAGCATTTT
NA | TRBJ1-2 | NA | TRBV19 | CASTPTARANYGYTF | TGTGCCAGTACTCCGACAGCCAGAGCTAACTATGGCTACACCTTC
NA | TRBJ1-3 | few | TRBV27 | CASSLGTTGNTIYF | TGTGCCAGCAGTTTAGGGACTACTGGAAACACCATATATTTT
TRBD1 | TRBJ2-3 | NA | TRBV28 | CASGSGTGGTDTQYF | TGTGCCAGCGGGAGCGGGACAGGGGGCACAGATACGCAGTATTTT
TRBD2 | TRBJ2-1 | NA | TRBV24-1 | CATSDFSGSLDEQFF | TGTGCCACCAGTGATTTTAGCGGGAGTTTGGATGAGCAGTTCTTC
TRBD1 | TRBJ2-7 | NA | TRBV14 | CASSQVGQGGYEQYF | TGTGCCAGCAGCCAAGTGGGACAGGGTGGCTACGAGCAGTACTTC
NA | TRBJ1-5 | few | TRBV5-6 | CASSRGDRNQPQHF | TGTGCCAGCAGCCGGGGGGATCGCAATCAGCCCCAGCATTTT